The rows below give T cell receptor beta chains drawn from one sample of a study of T-cell memory formation after mild COVID-19. TCRdb independently ran MiXCR on the 5' RACE reads; one entry per CDR3 protein. The sample includes 150,000 or so distinct CDR3 sequences, 25% to 40% of them seen just once. Sequences were obtained from PBMCs or a T cell subset sorted from them (not recorded which). The receptors shown here come from an adult woman who had mild COVID-19 (a few samples of this study predate the infection). Cell type and time point are not known. Both conserved end residues are part of each CDR3. Not every row has a clone size; where given, it reads once, few, many or a size class.

j_call clone_size v_call cdr3_aa
TRBJ2-1 . TRBV2 CASTARAAYNEQFF
TRBJ2-7 . TRBV4-3 CASSQDPQGGYEQYF
TRBJ1-6 . TRBV7-9 CASSPQGGGSPLHF
TRBJ1-4 . TRBV25-1 CASSESNRLNEKLFF
TRBJ2-7 . TRBV5-4 CASSLVGQGAYEQYF
TRBJ2-5 . TRBV27 CASSLRGSQTQYF
TRBJ1-1 . TRBV6-1 CASTTGVKTEAFF
TRBJ1-2 many TRBV7-2 CASSLNRGGHGYTF
TRBJ1-1 . TRBV20-1 CSARYGGGEAFF
TRBJ1-4 . TRBV9 CASSVDNEKLFF
TRBJ1-2 . TRBV20-1 CSARGFRDSLYGYTF
TRBJ1-5 . TRBV20-1 CSARADRDQPQHF
TRBJ2-3 . TRBV12-3/TRBV12-4 CASSPGRDSHGTDTQYF
TRBJ2-2 . TRBV4-1 CASSPESSAGELFF
TRBJ2-1 few TRBV2 CASGDTGTSPSPYNEQFF
TRBJ1-2 . TRBV20-1 CSASPDRWGGGYTF
TRBJ2-5 few TRBV7-2 CASSPDSGGEETQYF
TRBJ1-3 . TRBV11-2 CASSTLQGRHGNTIYF
TRBJ2-7 . TRBV20-1 CSAQRTGRPNYEQYF
TRBJ1-1 . TRBV7-9 CASSWTGRGLPTEAFF
TRBJ2-2 few TRBV27 CASSFLVDTGELFF
TRBJ2-7 . TRBV20-1 CSASDRDRGTYEQYF
TRBJ2-7 few TRBV3-1 CASSTVSLAPYEQYF
TRBJ2-3 . TRBV7-9 CASSHRGDSTDTQYF
TRBJ1-2 few TRBV15 CATSSYTQGYGYTF
TRBJ2-5 . TRBV3-1 CASSQTTGVQETQYF
TRBJ2-7 few TRBV3-1 CASSPSGRMSSYEQYF
TRBJ2-1 . TRBV7-8 CASSRRWREVNEQFF
TRBJ1-1 . TRBV12-3/TRBV12-4 CASSPLGTVEAFF
TRBJ2-1 . TRBV18 CASFLEQGATKFF
TRBJ2-2 . TRBV7-9 CASIQSQGRTGELFF
TRBJ2-5 . TRBV6-2/TRBV6-3 CASSYSHGSLSRETQYF
TRBJ2-1 . TRBV14 CASSSPGQGTHEQFF
TRBJ1-1 . TRBV29-1 CSVERGQGNTEAFF
TRBJ2-1 . TRBV5-1 CASSLSRGGYNEQFF
TRBJ2-7 . TRBV30 CAWSVGGRYEQYF
TRBJ2-3 few TRBV5-1 CASSLEQSTDTQYF
TRBJ2-3 . TRBV5-6 CASSAPRDWPLNTQYF
TRBJ2-7 . TRBV11-2 CASSPLRGSYEQYF
TRBJ2-7 few TRBV29-1 CSVLGQESYEQYF
TRBJ2-7 . TRBV29-1 CSDRDGTYEQYF
TRBJ2-3 . TRBV20-1 CSAPGLAGGPLDTQYF
TRBJ2-7 few TRBV7-9 CASSRPGQRDEQYF
TRBJ2-5 . TRBV5-1 CASSGRGGAEETQYF
TRBJ2-3 few TRBV9 CASTQGGPDTQYF
TRBJ2-7 . TRBV5-1 CASSLRGAPTAAGLNYEQYF
TRBJ2-3 few TRBV5-1 CASSLFLGGLDTQYF
TRBJ2-7 . TRBV21-1 CASSKPSAYEQYF
TRBJ2-7 . TRBV7-2 CASSLVERVAGYF
TRBJ2-2 . TRBV12-3/TRBV12-4 CASRLGRSTGELFF
TRBJ1-4 . TRBV30 CAWSVKASGEKLFF
TRBJ1-1 few TRBV7-2 CASSSFVLNTEAFF
TRBJ2-7 . TRBV18 CASSPEMASEQYF
TRBJ2-6 few TRBV20-1 CSARPPRNSGANVLTF
TRBJ1-1 . TRBV29-1 CSVEDPSKAFF